The 15 T cell receptor beta chains below come from one sample, sequenced in a study of beta chain features in type 1 diabetes. Expressed TCRB transcripts were sequenced after all isolated RNA was converted to cDNA. Some clones are missing from TCRdb's copy, which holds only in-frame ones; the method was immunoSEQ multiplex PCR. The sample records fewer than 45,000 clones, around 60% being singletons. The sequenced sample consisted of Tregs from blood. Receptor source: a woman aged 25 to 45 in good health.

This chain links TRBV6-5 with TRBJ2-7; D not resolved. The CDR3 has 13 amino acids. V lost 10 bases and J 4 bases, leaving 17 bases between the germline ends. Germline CDR1 is MNHEY and CDR2 is SVGAGI. The CDR3 DNA reads as TGTGCCACCTCACCACCAGGTCGGTACGAGCAGTACTTC. This sequence encodes CATSPPGRYEQYF.

The V gene is TRBV19, the J gene TRBJ2-1; 9 bases fit TRBD2. Trimming removed 10 bases from V and 5 bases from J; junction bases left unmatched: 6. Germline assignment: CDR1 LNHDA and CDR2 SQIVND (reference sequence). The CDR3 sequence is 13 residues long. Here the CDR3 DNA reads TGTGCCACCCGGGCTAGCGGGAACAATGAGCAGTTCTTC. This gives the protein CATRASGNNEQFF. Full variable domain (remainder filled in from reference TRBV19 and TRBJ2-1): DGGITQSPKYLFRKEGQNVTLSCEQNLNHDAMYWYRQDPGQGLRLIYYSQIVNDFQKGDIAEGYSVSREKKESFPLTVTSAQKNPTAFYLCATRASGNNEQFFGPGTRLTVL.

The rearrangement links TRBV18 to TRBJ2-3; 9 bases fit TRBD2. This CDR3 spans 15 amino acids. The germline gives CDR1 KGHSH, CDR2 LQKENI. Losses at the gene ends were 3 bases for V and 1 base for J; bases not matched to a gene: 2. CDR3 amino acids: CASSPRTSGTDTQYF. The CDR3 DNA reads TGTGCCAGCTCACCCCGGACTAGCGGCACAGATACGCAGTATTTT.

The sample holds a few counts of this clone. V and J are TRBV19 and TRBJ1-5, with D uncertain. In germline, CDR1 is LNHDA, CDR2 SQIVND (reference sequence). The CDR3 is 13 residues long. Trimming took 1 base from V and 7 from J, leaving 8 bases between them. In DNA, the CDR3 is TGTGCCAGTAGTATAGTCCCCAGGCAGCCCCAGCATTTT. It is translated as CASSIVPRQPQHF.

The chain carries TRBV7-3 and TRBJ2-1; 8 positions agree with TRBD2. Germline V lookup: CDR1 SGHTA, CDR2 FQGTGA. After removal of 6 bases from V and 11 bases from J, the junction contained 12 bases not matched to a gene. The CDR3 is made up of 14 amino acids. CDR3 protein: CASRSSGTSTKQFF. In DNA, the CDR3 is TGTGCCAGCAGATCCAGCGGGACTAGTACAAAGCAGTTCTTC.

The V gene is TRBV5-4, the J gene TRBJ2-2; 7 bases fit TRBD2. The junction had 4 bases not matched to a gene; V was cut back by 0 bases and J by 5 bases. In germline, CDR1 is SGHNT, CDR2 YYREEE (reference sequence). CDR3 length equals 15 residues. The CDR3 protein is CASSLGSSGTGELFF. The CDR3, as DNA: TGTGCCAGCAGCTTGGGGTCTAGCGGAACCGGGGAGCTGTTTTTT.

The CDR3 spells CASSHQREGRYEQYF. The CDR3 coding sequence is TGTGCCAGTAGTCACCAGCGGGAGGGCCGGTACGAGCAGTACTTC. V and J are TRBV19 and TRBJ2-7; 10 bases fit TRBD2. The CDR3 length is 15 residues. Germline V gives CDR1 LNHDA, CDR2 SQIVND (reference sequence). The J segment lost 4 bases and the V segment lost 5 bases, leaving 8 bases of the junction unmatched.

This chain joins TRBV14 and TRBJ2-1; no firm D call. Germline V gene sequence: CDR1 SGHDN, CDR2 FVKESK. The CDR3 is 12 amino acids. V was clipped by 1 base and J by 7 bases, with 5 bases between them. DNA of the CDR3: TGTGCCAGCAGCCAAGGTCTTAATGAGCAGTTCTTC. This codes for CASSQGLNEQFF.

The chain joins TRBV7-9 to TRBJ2-1; TRBD2 matches 7 bases. V was pared by 3 bases and J by 0 bases, with 5 bases of the junction left unmatched. This CDR3 is 16 amino acids long. The germline CDR1 and CDR2 sequences are SEHNR and FQNEAQ (reference sequence). CDR3 in DNA: TGTGCCAGCAGCTTGGGTCGGGGGGACTCCTACAATGAGCAGTTCTTC. Protein product: CASSLGRGDSYNEQFF.

The V and J genes are TRBV6-6 and TRBJ1-5; 7 bases fit TRBD1. V was clipped by 7 bases and J by 4 bases; unmatched bases: 4. The germline V gene has CDR1 MNHNY and CDR2 SVGAGI (reference sequence). This CDR3 spans 13 amino acids. The CDR3 sequence is CASTRQGNQPQHF. CDR3 nucleotides: TGTGCCAGCACCCGACAGGGTAATCAGCCCCAGCATTTT.

V gene TRBV2 combines with J gene TRBJ1-1; the D is unclear. Trimming took 0 bases from V and 0 from J, leaving 17 bases between them. CDR1 is SNHLY, CDR2 FYNNEI, per germline. CDR3 length: 18 residues. In DNA form, the CDR3 reads TGTGCCAGCAGTGAAGCCCTAAGGCGTATGGGCATGAACACTGAAGCTTTCTTT. Translating gives CASSEALRRMGMNTEAFF.

The chain has TRBV6-6 and TRBJ1-2, with 9 positions matching TRBD1. This CDR3 comprises 14 residues. Trimming removed 6 bases from V and 7 bases from J; junction bases left unmatched: 9. Germline lookup yields CDR1 MNHNY and CDR2 SVGAGI (reference sequence). CDR3 in amino acids: CASSIRTGAGGYTF. CDR3 nucleotide sequence: TGTGCCAGCAGCATTAGGACAGGGGCGGGTGGCTACACCTTC.

The V and J genes are TRBV19 and TRBJ2-5; TRBD1 matches at 12 bases. The trim removed 4 bases at V and 7 bases at J, leaving 10 bases unmatched. Per the germline V gene, CDR1 is LNHDA and CDR2 is SQIVND (reference sequence). The CDR3 is made up of 16 amino acids. The DNA of the CDR3 is TGTGCCAGTAGTAACAAGGGACAGGGGGCTCTTGGGACCCAGTACTTC. Protein: CASSNKGQGALGTQYF. Variable domain in full (rest from reference TRBV19 and TRBJ2-5): DGGITQSPKYLFRKEGQNVTLSCEQNLNHDAMYWYRQDPGQGLRLIYYSQIVNDFQKGDIAEGYSVSREKKESFPLTVTSAQKNPTAFYLCASSNKGQGALGTQYFGPGTRLLVL.

This chain joins TRBV7-9 and TRBJ2-1, with D hard to call. The V end was cut by 5 bases, the J end by 10 bases, with 12 bases between. Germline CDR1 and CDR2: SEHNR and FQNEAQ (reference sequence). CDR3 length: 12 amino acids. The CDR3 nucleotides read TGTGCCAGCAGCCAAGCGTTGAGCGAGCAGTTCTTC. As protein: CASSQALSEQFF.

This clone was seen a few times. This chain joins TRBV28 and TRBJ1-5; possible D gene TRBD1, 5 bases. This CDR3 has 13 residues. From germline, CDR1 is MDHEN and CDR2 SYDVKM. V lost 6 bases, J lost 5 bases, and 11 bases lay in between. CDR3 DNA: TGTGCCAGCAGCCTGCCGGGGGATCAGCCCCAGCATTTT. It yields the protein CASSLPGDQPQHF.